Included here is one TCR beta chain sequence, with context. Antigen: not known. A junction boundary mismatches the germline segment, possibly from a read error. The germline V gene has CDR1 SEHNR and CDR2 FQNEAQ (reference sequence). CDR3 length: 12 amino acids. The repertoire was sequenced with immunoSEQ multiplex PCR; TCRdb's copy has only in-frame clones and lacks some. This sample has 90,000 to 150,000 clones, with about 95% found just once. This sample was taken from a study of graft-versus-host responses after intestinal transplantation. Study-level background: All recipients got anti-thymocyte globulin induction, then tacrolimus and steroids for three to four years.

Study-level findings and limits: Some GvH clones appeared in ileal mucosa or blood before recipient bone marrow.

The rearrangement joins TRBV7-9 to TRBJ1-1, with D tentatively TRBD1 (5 bases). The sequence was collected from a human donor who received an intestinal transplant. This specimen was unstimulated CD8+ T cells sorted from spleen or lymph node cells, taken before intestinal transplant. The CDR3 bases are TGTGCCAGCAGTTTTGACCCACAGGAAGCTTCCTTT. Translating it yields CASSFDPQEASF.